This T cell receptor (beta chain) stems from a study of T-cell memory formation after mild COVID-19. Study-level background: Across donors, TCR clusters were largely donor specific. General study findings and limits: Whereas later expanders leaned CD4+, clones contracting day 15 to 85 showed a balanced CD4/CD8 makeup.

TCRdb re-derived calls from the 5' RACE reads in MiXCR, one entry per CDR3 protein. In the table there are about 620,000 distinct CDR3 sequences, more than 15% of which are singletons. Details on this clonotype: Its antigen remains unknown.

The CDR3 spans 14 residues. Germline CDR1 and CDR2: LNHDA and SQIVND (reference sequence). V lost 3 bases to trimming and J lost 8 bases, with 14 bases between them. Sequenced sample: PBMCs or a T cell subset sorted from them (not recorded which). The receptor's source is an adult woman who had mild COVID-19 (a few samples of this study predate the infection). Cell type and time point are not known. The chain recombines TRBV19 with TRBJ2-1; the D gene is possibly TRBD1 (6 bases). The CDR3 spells CASSIVQGSHEQFF. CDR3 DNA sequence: TGTGCCAGTAGTATTGTACAGGGAAGCCATGAGCAGTTCTTC.